This TCR beta chain was documented in a study of CD8 T cells in Susac syndrome. Random-hexamer reverse transcription was applied to roughly 0.5 to 1 ug RNA. The authors amplified TCR beta CDR3 across 54 Vbeta and 13 Jbeta using immunoSEQ multiplex PCR. TCRdb re-called the immunoSEQ multiplex PCR reads through MiXCR, storing one row per CDR3 protein. The table shows roughly 180,000 distinct CDR3 sequences, with about 94% occurring only once. V lost 1 base to trimming and J lost 6 bases; unmatched junction nucleotides: 11. There are 19 residues in the CDR3. Germline loops: CDR1 KGHDR, CDR2 SFDVKD. Peripheral blood CD8+ and CD4+ T cells were profiled by TCR beta sequencing. Isolation of CD8+ and CD4+ T cells was performed negatively, whereas enrichment of TEMRA cells was done by FACS.

The clonotype comes from a human donor with multiple sclerosis. The chain couples TRBV24-1 to TRBJ2-2, with 12 bases aligning to TRBD1. Material: CD4+ T cells from PBMCs. Written as DNA, the CDR3 is TGTGCCACCAGTGATTTCGGTGCGGAGGGACAGGGGGCTCCCGGGGAGCTGTTTTTT. Translating gives CATSDFGAEGQGAPGELFF.